This T cell receptor beta chain stems from a study of T cell changes during pregnancy in multiple sclerosis. V was shortened by 7 bases and J by 3 bases, with 16 bases between the two germline ends. This CDR3 spans 14 amino acids. Germline assignment: CDR1 SNHLY and CDR2 FYNNEI. This clone appeared once. Clones were read by immunoSEQ multiplex PCR, and TCRdb kept only the in-frame ones, dropping some. Of tens of thousands of clones listed, approximately 93% are singletons. The chain carries TRBV2 and TRBJ2-7; TRBD1 is a possible D gene (7 bases). The specimen was CD8+ T cells from peripheral blood mononuclear cells, collected in the second trimester of pregnancy. The receptor was derived from a female donor with multiple sclerosis, enrolled in a pregnancy study. Here the CDR3 reads CASNKQGEDYEQYF. The CDR3 coding sequence is TGTGCCAGCAACAAGCAGGGGGAGGACTACGAGCAGTACTTC.